This T cell receptor beta chain was sequenced for a study of blood T cells in healthy people across ages. Study-level findings and limits: The authors considered diversity estimates from one million T cells to be underestimates. Older age went with lower TCR beta diversity per million T cells, in a roughly linear way. In long-lived donors, naive CD4+ cell counts and diversity exceeded those of aged donors.

The CDR3 spans 14 residues. Germline CDR1 reads SGHTA; CDR2 reads FQGNSA. As for this clonotype: As yet, its antigen is unknown. Sequence at one end of the junction differs from germline and may be a read error.

Primed by a sample-barcoded 5' primer and a J-beta primer mix, a second PCR proceeded for about 6 to 11 cycles. A 12-random-nucleotide template-switch adaptor tagged each cDNA molecule. TCRdb re-derived calls from the 5' RACE reads in MiXCR, one entry per CDR3 protein. This sample carries 1.5 million to 2 million distinct CDR3 sequences, 25% to 30% of them seen once, and the ten largest clones take 7.7%. This TCR was sampled from a woman aged 30 to 39 in good health. Sequencing was performed on blood. This rearrangement joins TRBV7-2 to TRBJ2-3; D could derive from TRBD1 or TRBD2 (6 bases each). In nucleotides, the CDR3 is TGTGCCAGCAGCCTCCCGACGGGGGCGGATACGCAGGATTTT. Protein product: CASSLPTGADTQDF.